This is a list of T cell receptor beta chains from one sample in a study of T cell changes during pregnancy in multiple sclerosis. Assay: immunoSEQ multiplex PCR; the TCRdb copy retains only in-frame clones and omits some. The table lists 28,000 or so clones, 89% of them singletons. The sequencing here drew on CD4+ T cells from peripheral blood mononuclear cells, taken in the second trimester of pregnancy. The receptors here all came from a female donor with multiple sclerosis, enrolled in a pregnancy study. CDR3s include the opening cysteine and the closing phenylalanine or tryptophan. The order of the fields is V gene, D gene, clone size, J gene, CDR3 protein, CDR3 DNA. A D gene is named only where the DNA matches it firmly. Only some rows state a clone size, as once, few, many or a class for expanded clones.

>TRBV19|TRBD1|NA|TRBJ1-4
CASHRTGGKNEKLFF
TGTGCCAGTCACCGGACAGGGGGAAAAAATGAAAAACTGTTTTTT
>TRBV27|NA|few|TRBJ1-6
CASSLRYSPLHF
TGTGCCAGCAGTTTACGGTATTCACCCCTCCACTTT
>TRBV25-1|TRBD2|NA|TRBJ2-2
CASRDYHNTGELFF
TGTGCCAGTCGGGACTACCACAACACCGGGGAGCTGTTTTTT
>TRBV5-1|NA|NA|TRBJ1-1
CASSLGQRNTEAFF
TGCGCCAGCAGCTTGGGGCAGCGGAACACTGAAGCTTTCTTT
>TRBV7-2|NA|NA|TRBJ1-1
CASSKRGGATVQAEAFF
TGTGCCAGCTCAAAGCGGGGGGGGGCGACGGTACAAGCTGAAGCTTTCTTT
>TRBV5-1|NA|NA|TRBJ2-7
CASSFQGNDEQYF
TGCGCCAGCAGCTTCCAGGGGAACGACGAGCAGTACTTC
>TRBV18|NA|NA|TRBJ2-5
CASSPIEAEETQYF
TGTGCCAGCTCACCAATCGAGGCCGAAGAGACCCAGTACTTC
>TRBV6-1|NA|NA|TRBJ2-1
CASSEAAANHNEQFF
TGTGCCAGCAGTGAAGCGGCGGCTAACCACAATGAGCAGTTCTTC
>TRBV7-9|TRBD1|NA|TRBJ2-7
CASSRKSGQGSYEQYF
TGTGCCAGCAGCCGGAAATCGGGACAGGGTTCCTACGAGCAGTACTTC
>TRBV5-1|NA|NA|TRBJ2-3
CASSYEQGTDTQYF
TGCGCCAGCAGCTACGAACAGGGTACAGATACGCAGTATTTT
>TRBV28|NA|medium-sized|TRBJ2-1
CASSPAPGSEQFF
TGTGCCAGCAGTCCGGCCCCGGGATCTGAGCAGTTCTTC
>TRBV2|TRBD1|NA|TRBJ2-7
CASSGAPGQGAYEQYF
TGTGCCAGCAGTGGGGCACCGGGACAGGGGGCTTACGAGCAGTACTTC
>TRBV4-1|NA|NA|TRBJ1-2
CASSHIGVWSDANYGYTF
TGCGCCAGCAGCCACATAGGAGTATGGTCCGATGCTAACTATGGCTACACCTTC
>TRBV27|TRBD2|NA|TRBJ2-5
CASSLRLAGGQETQYF
TGTGCCAGCAGTCTGAGACTAGCGGGGGGACAAGAGACCCAGTACTTC
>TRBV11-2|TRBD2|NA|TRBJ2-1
CASSLAGGYNEQFF
TGTGCCAGCAGCTTAGCGGGGGGCTACAATGAGCAGTTCTTC
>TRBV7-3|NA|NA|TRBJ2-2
CASSSETGELFF
TGTGCCAGCAGCTCCGAGACCGGGGAGCTGTTTTTT
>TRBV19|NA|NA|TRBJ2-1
CASSILNSEQFF
TGTGCCAGTAGTATCCTCAACAGTGAGCAGTTCTTC
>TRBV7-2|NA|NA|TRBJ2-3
CASSPSTDTQYF
TGTGCCAGCAGTCCTAGCACAGATACGCAGTATTTT
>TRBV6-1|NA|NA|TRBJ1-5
CASSELGRGNQPQHF
TGTGCCAGCAGTGAACTGGGGAGGGGCAATCAGCCCCAGCATTTT
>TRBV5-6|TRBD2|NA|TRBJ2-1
CASSLGGGDNEQFF
TGTGCCAGCAGCTTGGGTGGGGGGGACAATGAGCAGTTCTTC